This T cell receptor beta chain comes out of a study of blood T cell dynamics during melanoma immunotherapy. Stated time point: pre-treatment baseline. Patients had no prior systemic cancer treatment, immunosuppressants or other active cancers. Sequenced by immunoSEQ multiplex PCR; TCRdb stores in-frame clones only, minus some. In the table there are tens of thousands of clones, roughly 89% of which are singletons. The CDR3 runs 14 residues. Deletions cut 6 bases from V and 7 bases from J, with 16 bases between. Germline values: CDR1 LNHDA, CDR2 SQIVND (reference sequence). The chain couples TRBV19 to TRBJ2-1; possibly TRBD1 or TRBD2 for D (6 bases each). The receptor was isolated from a human donor with melanoma. The material sequenced was blood, taken from a patient treated with checkpoint blockade. CDR3 amino acids: CASRTSQGRNEQFF. In nucleotides, the CDR3 is TGTGCCAGTAGGACTAGTCAGGGGCGGAATGAGCAGTTCTTC.